This T cell receptor beta chain came from a study of blood T cell dynamics during melanoma immunotherapy. Clones were sequenced by immunoSEQ multiplex PCR, and TCRdb holds only the in-frame ones, with some missing. The table records 25,000 to 30,000 clones, 75% to 90% of them present only once. Study observations and caveats: At W3, later disease-control patients showed bifurcated PBMC repertoire changes, unlike progressors.

The CDR3 extends over 17 amino acids. Trimming removed 3 bases at V and 0 bases at J, with 16 bases between. Germline CDR1 SNHLY, CDR2 FYNNEI. Time point: week 3, after first cycle of checkpoint inhibitor. About this clone itself: Its cognate antigen is unknown.

The clonotype was recovered from a human donor with melanoma. The chain employs TRBV2 and TRBJ2-3; unclear D gene. Material: blood, obtained from a patient treated with checkpoint blockade. The CDR3 region is CASSEGPIHLSTDTQYF. CDR3 bases: TGTGCCAGCAGTGAGGGCCCGATCCACCTAAGCACAGATACGCAGTATTTT.